This T cell receptor beta chain originates from a study of T cells in Graves' hyperthyroidism and ophthalmopathy. Whole-study findings and limits: Ophthalmopathy onset followed model prediction by a median about six months. Classification by a 13 V-J model distinguished ophthalmopathy from stable hyperthyroidism.

The V gene end was trimmed by 3 bases and the J gene end by 1 base; junction bases not matched to a gene: 18. The CDR3 has 21 residues. The V gene's germline CDR1 is MDHEN and CDR2 SYDVKM. At least 3 on the Clinical Activity Score was recorded for ophthalmopathy patients, who also had NOSPECS grade at least 4 and duration under 3 months. The source material, RNA transcripts, was used to amplify TCR beta CDR3 regions. First-round RT-PCR of the TCR CDR3 relied on the HTBI primer set. Using its own MiXCR run on the multiplex PCR reads, TCRdb lists one record per CDR3 protein. The sample includes more than 350,000 distinct CDR3 sequences, roughly 15% seen only once; the top ten take about 20%. This clonotype was recorded many times. No antigen is known for it.

The clonotype comes from a woman in her 30s with Graves' ophthalmopathy. J is TRBJ1-5 and V is TRBV28; the match to TRBD1 covers 10 bases. The sequenced material came from blood. CDR3 amino acids: CASSLDFRDRGPILSNQPQHF. The CDR3 DNA sequence: TGTGCCAGCAGTTTGGATTTCCGGGACAGGGGCCCAATCTTGAGCAATCAGCCCCAGCATTTT.